Below, 30 T cell receptor beta chains from the same sample are listed, as sequenced in a study of blood T cells in healthy people across ages. Primers used in a second PCR of roughly 6 to 11 cycles were a sample-barcoded 5' primer and a J-beta primer mix. TCRdb called the 5' RACE reads again in MiXCR, with one record for every CDR3 protein. Of hundreds of thousands of distinct CDR3 sequences listed, approximately 25% are singletons. These data were also reused for a study on T cells of mothers and their children.

Input material: blood. These receptors originate from a boy younger than 18 in good health.

Only a few counts were recorded for this clonotype. This sequence joins TRBV18 and TRBJ2-3; 7 positions match TRBD1. Trimming took 4 bases from V and 0 from J; bases not matched to a gene: 13. CDR1 is KGHSH and CDR2 is LQKENI in the germline V gene. The CDR3 is 18 residues long. The CDR3 bases are TGTGCCAGCTCACAACCTGCCGGGACAGATACTAGCACAGATACGCAGTATTTT. It codes for CASSQPAGTDTSTDTQYF. Looking up the rest from reference TRBV18 and TRBJ2-3 gives the full variable domain: NAGVMQNPRHLVRRRGQEARLRCSPMKGHSHVYWYRQLPEEGLKFMVYLQKENIIDESGMPKERFSAEFPKEGPSILRIQQVVRGDSAAYFCASSQPAGTDTSTDTQYFGPGTRLTVL.

This clonotype was recorded a few times. CDR3 coding DNA: TGTGCCAGCAGCTACGGACTAGCGGGGGGCACAGATACGCAGTATTTT. Its translation: CASSYGLAGGTDTQYF. The chain carries TRBV7-2 and TRBJ2-3; 13 bases fit TRBD2. V dropped 4 bases and J dropped 1; count of bases not matched to a gene: 2. The CDR3 has 16 residues. The germline gives CDR1 SGHTA, CDR2 FQGNSA.

A few counts support this clonotype. The chain has TRBV12-3 or TRBV12-4 and TRBJ2-6; weak D call: TRBD1 (6 bases). Trimming left V 5 bases short and J 4 bases short, with 12 bases between. The CDR3 loop spans 15 amino acids. In DNA form, the CDR3 reads TGTGCCAGCAGTGTTGGACAGCCGGGGGCCAACGTCCTGACTTTC. As protein: CASSVGQPGANVLTF.

As for this clonotype: An end of the junction does not agree with germline; a read error may underlie this. The chain recombines TRBV28 with TRBJ2-4; D perhaps matches TRBD2 (5 bases). CDR1 is MDHEN, CDR2 SYDVKM, per germline. The CDR3 runs 12 residues. CDR3 in amino acids: CASTISGNIPYF. In DNA, the CDR3 is TGTGCCAGCACTATCAGCGGAAACATTCCGTACTTC.

This clonotype was counted between two and nine times. This chain joins TRBV27 and TRBJ2-1; TRBD2 aligns across 13 bases. Germline CDR1 and CDR2: MNHEY and SMNVEV (reference sequence). The CDR3 runs to 14 residues. The junction had 6 bases not matched to a gene; V was cut back by 4 bases and J by 12 bases. CDR3 nucleotide sequence: TGTGCCAGCAGTTCAACTAGACTAGCGGGAGGGCAGTTCTTC. Protein: CASSSTRLAGGQFF.

The V gene is TRBV7-9, the J gene TRBJ2-1; 16 bases are a match to TRBD2. The V gene end was trimmed by 3 bases and the J gene end by 7 bases; junction bases not matched to a gene: 9. This CDR3 has 18 amino acids. Germline V CDR1 and CDR2: SEHNR, FQNEAQ (reference sequence). Written as DNA, the CDR3 is TGTGCCAGCAGCTTGGGACTAGCGGGGGGGAGTAACACAAATGAGCAGTTCTTC. Amino acids: CASSLGLAGGSNTNEQFF.

In its sample, this clonotype was seen many times. The chain combines TRBV9 with TRBJ2-1; 9 nucleotides align to TRBD1. J gave up 5 bases and V 2 bases, and 8 bases lay outside the gene matches. This CDR3 spans 16 amino acids. CDR1 is SGDLS, CDR2 YYNGEE, per germline. CDR3 sequence: CASSVRRDREDNEQFF. The CDR3 coding sequence is TGTGCCAGCAGCGTCCGCCGGGACAGGGAAGACAATGAGCAGTTCTTC.

In its sample, this clonotype was seen once. This chain links TRBV7-2 with TRBJ2-1; either TRBD1 or TRBD2 may fit D (6 bases each). CDR1 and CDR2 (germline): SGHTA, FQGNSA. The CDR3 is 16 amino acids. V gave up 1 base and J gave up 4 bases, with 14 bases separating them. CDR3 nucleotide sequence: TGTGCCAGCAGCTTAGAGGGGGGAACAACTTACAATGAGCAGTTCTTC. Amino acid sequence: CASSLEGGTTYNEQFF. The variable domain in full, with the rest retrieved from reference TRBV7-2 and TRBJ2-1, is GAGVSQSPSNKVTEKGKDVELRCDPISGHTALYWYRQSLGQGLEFLIYFQGNSAPDKSGLPSDRFSAERTGGSVSTLTIQRTQQEDSAVYLCASSLEGGTTYNEQFFGPGTRLTVL.

This clonotype was counted at least ten times. Here the CDR3 DNA reads TGCGCCAGCAGCTTCGGGGACACACAAAACATTCAGTACTTC. Protein: CASSFGDTQNIQYF. The chain joins TRBV5-1 to TRBJ2-4; the D gene is possibly TRBD1 (6 bases). Per the germline V gene, CDR1 is SGHRS and CDR2 is YFSETQ. CDR3 length: 14 residues. V lost 2 bases to trimming and J lost 5 bases, with 11 bases between them.

This rearrangement joins TRBV12-3 or TRBV12-4 to TRBJ2-5; D perhaps matches TRBD1 (6 bases). The J call may be mistaken, given a closer DNA end match to TRBJ2-7. The CDR3 has 17 residues. Here the CDR3 DNA reads TGTGCCAGCAGTTTAGGGTCCCTCACAGGGATTCCCTACGAGCAGTACTTC. It specifies CASSLGSLTGIPYEQYF.

The chain uses TRBV20-1 and TRBJ1-2, with 8 nucleotides matching TRBD1. The CDR3 has 16 residues. J lost 0 bases, V lost 6 bases, and 12 bases had no gene match. The germline gives CDR1 DFQATT, CDR2 SNEGSKA (reference sequence). The CDR3 here is CSARTGQVVTNYGYTF. The CDR3 DNA is TGCAGTGCCCGAACGGGACAGGTGGTTACTAACTATGGCTACACCTTC.

This chain connects TRBV2 to TRBJ1-4; the match to TRBD1 covers 7 bases. Trimming at V came to 6 bases and at J to 4 bases, leaving 5 bases not matched to a gene. Germline V gene sequence: CDR1 SNHLY, CDR2 FYNNEI. The CDR3 runs to 14 residues. The CDR3 bases are TGTGCCAGCAGACAGGGGAGGAATAATGAAAAACTGTTTTTT. Its translation is CASRQGRNNEKLFF. Looking up the rest from reference TRBV2 and TRBJ1-4 gives the full variable domain: EPEVTQTPSHQVTQMGQEVILRCVPISNHLYFYWYRQILGQKVEFLVSFYNNEISEKSEIFDDQFSVERPDGSNFTLKIRSTKLEDSAMYFCASRQGRNNEKLFFGSGTQLSVL.

A note on this clonotype: The junction differs from germline at one of its ends, possibly a read error. The chain couples TRBV20-1 to TRBJ2-1; the match to TRBD2 covers 8 bases. The CDR3 contains 14 residues. CDR1 and CDR2 from the germline V gene are DFQATT and SNEGSKA (reference sequence). The CDR3 nucleotides read TGCAGTGCTCACAGCGGGAGCTCCTGCAATGAGCAGTTCTTC. Translation: CSAHSGSSCNEQFF.

Ten or more counts support this clonotype. The V gene is TRBV24-1, the J gene TRBJ2-1; 11 bases fit TRBD2. V was clipped by 6 bases and J by 2 bases; unmatched bases: 2. Germline V gene lookup returns CDR1 KGHDR and CDR2 SFDVKD. This CDR3 has 15 amino acids. CDR3 amino acids: CATSRTSGPYNEQFF. The CDR3, as DNA: TGTGCCACCAGTCGGACTAGCGGGCCCTACAATGAGCAGTTCTTC.

This clonotype turned up a few times. The chain has TRBV20-1 and TRBJ1-1; 7 bases line up with TRBD1. CDR1 is DFQATT and CDR2 is SNEGSKA in the germline V gene (reference sequence). With 3 bases clipped from V and 4 bases from J, the junction kept 8 bases outside the gene matches. The CDR3 loop spans 14 amino acids. CDR3 DNA sequence: TGCAGTGCTAGGGTGACAGGGTTGCGCACTGAAGCTTTCTTT. This translates into CSARVTGLRTEAFF.

This sequence joins TRBV20-1 and TRBJ2-5, with 8 bases fitting TRBD2. The end of the DNA is better explained by TRBJ2-1, so the J call may be wrong. Germline V CDR1 and CDR2: DFQATT, SNEGSKA (reference sequence). The CDR3 has 14 amino acids. In DNA form, the CDR3 reads TGCAGTGCTCCTCCAGCGGGAGTTGTGGATGAGCAGTTCTTC. This encodes CSAPPAGVVDEQFF.

This clonotype has a handful of counts. The chain is built from TRBV7-3 and TRBJ2-2, with D unresolved. CDR1 is SGHTA, CDR2 FQGTGA, per germline. The CDR3 totals 13 residues. V lost 1 base to trimming and J lost 5 bases, with 5 bases between them. The chain's CDR3 is CASSLMGTGELFF. In nucleotides, the CDR3 is TGTGCCAGCAGCTTAATGGGGACCGGGGAGCTGTTTTTT.

This clonotype was counted a few times. The V call is TRBV9, the J call TRBJ1-1; possibly TRBD1 for D (5 bases). Deletions cut 3 bases from V and 5 bases from J, with 8 bases between. Germline lookup yields CDR1 SGDLS and CDR2 YYNGEE. CDR3 length: 12 amino acids. The CDR3 loop reads CASSGQKTEAFF. Written as DNA, the CDR3 is TGTGCCAGCAGCGGACAGAAGACTGAAGCTTTCTTT.

The chain recombines TRBV2 with TRBJ2-1; 11 bases fit TRBD2. V was clipped by 1 base and J by 4 bases; unmatched bases: 12. Per the germline V gene, CDR1 is SNHLY and CDR2 is FYNNEI. There are 19 residues in the CDR3. The CDR3 is CASSEGLLAGGPPYNEQFF. DNA of the CDR3: TGTGCCAGCAGTGAAGGCCTATTAGCGGGAGGGCCCCCGTACAATGAGCAGTTCTTC.

This clonotype is a singleton in its sample. This chain links TRBV19 with TRBJ1-6; 7 positions agree with TRBD1. The CDR3 runs 14 residues. Germline V gene lookup returns CDR1 LNHDA and CDR2 SQIVND (reference sequence). Trimming removed 4 bases from V and 5 bases from J; junction bases left unmatched: 2. The CDR3 region is CASSRTGNNSPLHF. CDR3 sequence (DNA): TGTGCCAGTAGTAGGACAGGCAATAATTCACCCCTCCACTTT.

The chain links TRBV28 to TRBJ2-5, with 8 bases fitting TRBD2. With the DNA end fitting TRBJ2-1 better, the J assignment may be wrong. The V gene's germline CDR1 is MDHEN and CDR2 SYDVKM. This CDR3 has 18 amino acids. The CDR3 nucleotides are TGTGCCAGCAGGCATACGGAACTAGCACGGGAGGGTATGGATGAGCAGTTCTTC. Encoded protein: CASRHTELAREGMDEQFF.

V usage is TRBV6-2 or TRBV6-3 and J usage is TRBJ2-4; D possibly matches TRBD1 or TRBD2 (5 bases each). The CDR3 runs to 16 residues. Trimming took off 2 bases at V and 3 bases at J, with 14 bases between the two ends. Germline V gives CDR1 MNHEY, CDR2 SVGEGT. The CDR3 loop is CASSYPAGSGKNIQYF. The CDR3 nucleotides read TGTGCCAGCAGTTACCCGGCAGGGAGTGGCAAAAACATTCAGTACTTC.

This clonotype showed up just a few times. This sequence joins TRBV5-1 and TRBJ1-2; no reliable D call. CDR1 and CDR2 from the germline V gene are SGHRS and YFSETQ. This CDR3 spans 15 amino acids. The V gene lost 0 bases and the J gene lost 1 base, with 10 bases spanning the gap. Written as DNA, the CDR3 is TGCGCCAGCAGCTTGGGCAGCCAAAATAACTATGGCTACACCTTC. Protein sequence: CASSLGSQNNYGYTF.

This clonotype was seen a few times. CDR3: CASSQGSWTGDYEQYF. Here the CDR3 DNA reads TGTGCCAGCAGCCAAGGCTCCTGGACAGGCGACTACGAGCAGTACTTC. This chain connects TRBV3-1 to TRBJ2-7; 7 bases map to TRBD1. The CDR3 sequence is 16 residues long. Germline V CDR1 and CDR2: LGHDT, YNNKEL (reference sequence). Trimming cost V 1 base and J 3 bases; bases outside gene matches: 9.

This clonotype was counted only a few times. The chain combines TRBV9 with TRBJ2-5; 7 bases match TRBD2. The V gene end was trimmed by 3 bases and the J gene end by 2 bases; junction bases not matched to a gene: 10. The germline gives CDR1 SGDLS, CDR2 YYNGEE. This CDR3 comprises 16 residues. CDR3 sequence: CASSGGTTGTQETQYF. CDR3 bases: TGTGCCAGCAGCGGAGGGACTACCGGTACTCAAGAGACCCAGTACTTC.

This clonotype was counted a few times. At one end the junction does not follow the germline gene, possibly because of a read error. Here the CDR3 DNA reads TGTGCCAGCAGCTTTGGGGGTCTTGGGTCACCCCTTCACTTT. Encoded protein: CASSFGGLGSPLHF. The gene calls are TRBV7-8 and TRBJ1-6; tentative D call: TRBD1 (5 bases). The CDR3 is made up of 14 amino acids. Germline CDR1 reads SGHVS; CDR2 reads FQNEAQ.

This clonotype was counted only a few times. The rearrangement joins TRBV4-1 to TRBJ1-4, with D uncertain. The germline CDR1 and CDR2 sequences are MGHRA and YSYEKL. V shed 0 bases and J shed 4 bases, with 12 bases lying between them. This CDR3 contains 16 residues. CDR3 sequence reads: CASSQEPSAVNEKLFF. The CDR3 coding sequence is TGCGCCAGCAGCCAAGAACCCTCGGCGGTTAATGAAAAACTGTTTTTT.

J is TRBJ1-4 and V is TRBV7-6; tentatively, D is TRBD1 (5 bases). V lost 6 bases to trimming and J lost 2 bases, with 19 bases between them. From germline, CDR1 is SGHVS and CDR2 FNYEAQ. The CDR3 is made up of 17 amino acids. CDR3 DNA: TGTGCCAGCAGTCATATAGGGAGGGACCCTACTAATGAAAAACTGTTTTTT. Its protein is CASSHIGRDPTNEKLFF. The complete variable domain, with remaining parts taken from reference TRBV7-6 and TRBJ1-4, reads GAGVSQSPRYKVTKRGQDVALRCDPISGHVSLYWYRQALGQGPEFLTYFNYEAQQDKSGLPNDRFSAERPEGSISTLTIQRTEQRDSAMYRCASSHIGRDPTNEKLFFGSGTQLSVL.

This clonotype was picked up a small number of times. The V gene is TRBV27, the J gene TRBJ2-5; 13 bases line up with TRBD2. V dropped 6 bases and J dropped 5; count of bases not matched to a gene: 9. This CDR3 has 16 residues. The V gene's germline CDR1 is MNHEY and CDR2 SMNVEV (reference sequence). This CDR3 is CASSPGLAGIIETQYF. DNA of the CDR3: TGTGCCAGCAGCCCGGGACTAGCGGGGATAATCGAGACCCAGTACTTC.

V and J are TRBV27 and TRBJ1-2; D is possibly TRBD1 (5 bases). The CDR3 covers 14 residues. Germline V gene data show CDR1 as MNHEY and CDR2 as SMNVEV (reference sequence). Between the trimmed V and J ends, which lost 5 bases and 5 bases, there was a span of 15 bases. The CDR3 loop reads CASSLRTFGYGYTF. The CDR3 DNA sequence: TGTGCCAGCAGTCTCCGGACATTTGGGTATGGCTACACCTTC.